This TCR beta chain originates from a study of early T cells in non-severe SARS-CoV-2 infection. V was trimmed by 3 bases and J by 7 bases, leaving 6 bases between them. The CDR3 runs 11 residues. In germline, CDR1 is WNHNN, CDR2 SYGVQD (reference sequence). The TCR library protocol was used to attach unique molecular identifiers. These identifiers were attached to individual cDNA molecules. TCRdb itself ran the 5' RACE reads through MiXCR, one entry per CDR3 protein. The sample lists nearly 95,000 distinct CDR3 sequences; 16% were seen once. Study-level findings and limits: VDJdb matching skewed toward anti-spike CD8 responses, missing private and CD4 specificities.

Comment on this clonotype: No antigen is known for it.

The receptor comes from an adult who was a healthcare worker with PCR-confirmed SARS-CoV-2 infection or an uninfected control (not recorded which). The gene calls are TRBV10-1 and TRBJ1-2; no clear D gene. Sample: whole blood, taken at baseline. The CDR3: CASSDHLGYTF. The CDR3 nucleotides are TGCGCCAGCAGTGATCACCTTGGCTACACCTTC.